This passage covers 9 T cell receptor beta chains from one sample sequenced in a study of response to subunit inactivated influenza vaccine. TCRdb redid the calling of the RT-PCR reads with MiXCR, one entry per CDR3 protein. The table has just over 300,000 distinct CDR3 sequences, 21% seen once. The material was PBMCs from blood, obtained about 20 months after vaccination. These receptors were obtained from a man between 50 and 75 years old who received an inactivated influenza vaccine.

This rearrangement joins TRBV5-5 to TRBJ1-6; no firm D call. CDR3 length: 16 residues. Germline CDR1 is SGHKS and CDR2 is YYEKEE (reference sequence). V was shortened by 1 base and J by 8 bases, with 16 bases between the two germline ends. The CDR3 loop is CASSLRLTQTDSPLHF. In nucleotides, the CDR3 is TGTGCCAGCAGCTTGAGGTTGACCCAGACGGATTCACCCCTCCACTTT.

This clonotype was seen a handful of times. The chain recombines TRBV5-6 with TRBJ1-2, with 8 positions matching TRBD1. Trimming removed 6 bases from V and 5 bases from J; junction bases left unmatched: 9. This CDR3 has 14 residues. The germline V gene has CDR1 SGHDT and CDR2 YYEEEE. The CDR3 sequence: CASTQGALKYGYTF. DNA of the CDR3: TGTGCCAGCACGCAGGGGGCTTTGAAGTATGGCTACACCTTC.

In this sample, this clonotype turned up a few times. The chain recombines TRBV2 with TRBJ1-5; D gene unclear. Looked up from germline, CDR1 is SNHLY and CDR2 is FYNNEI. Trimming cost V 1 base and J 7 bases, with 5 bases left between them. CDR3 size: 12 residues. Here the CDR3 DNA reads TGTGCCAGCAGTGAAGGTAGGCAGCCCCAGCATTTT. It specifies CASSEGRQPQHF.

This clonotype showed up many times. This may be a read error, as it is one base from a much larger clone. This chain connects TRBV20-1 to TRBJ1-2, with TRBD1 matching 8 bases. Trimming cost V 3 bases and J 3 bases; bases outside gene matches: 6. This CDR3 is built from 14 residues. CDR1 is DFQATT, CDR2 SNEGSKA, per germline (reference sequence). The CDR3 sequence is CSASSDRADYGYTF. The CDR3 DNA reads TGCAGTGCTAGTTCGGACAGGGCTGACTATGGCTACACCTTC.

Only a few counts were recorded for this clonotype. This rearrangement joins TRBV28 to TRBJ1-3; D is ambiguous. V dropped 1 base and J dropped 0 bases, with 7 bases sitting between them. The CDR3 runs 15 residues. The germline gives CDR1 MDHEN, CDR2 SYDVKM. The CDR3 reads CASSLYGRSGNTIYF. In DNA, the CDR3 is TGTGCCAGCAGTTTATATGGTCGCTCTGGAAACACCATATATTTT.

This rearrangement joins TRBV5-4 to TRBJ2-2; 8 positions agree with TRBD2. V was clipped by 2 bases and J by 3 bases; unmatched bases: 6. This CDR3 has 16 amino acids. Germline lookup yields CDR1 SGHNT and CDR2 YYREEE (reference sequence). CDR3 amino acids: CASSLIAGSDTGELFF. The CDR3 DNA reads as TGTGCCAGCAGCTTAATAGCGGGGAGTGACACCGGGGAGCTGTTTTTT.

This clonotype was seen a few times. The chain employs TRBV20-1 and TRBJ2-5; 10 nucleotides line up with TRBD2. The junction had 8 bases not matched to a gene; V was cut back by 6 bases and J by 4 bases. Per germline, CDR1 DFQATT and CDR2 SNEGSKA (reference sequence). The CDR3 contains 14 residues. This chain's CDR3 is CSAEGLAGGETQYF. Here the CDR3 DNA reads TGCAGTGCCGAAGGCTTAGCGGGAGGAGAGACCCAGTACTTC.

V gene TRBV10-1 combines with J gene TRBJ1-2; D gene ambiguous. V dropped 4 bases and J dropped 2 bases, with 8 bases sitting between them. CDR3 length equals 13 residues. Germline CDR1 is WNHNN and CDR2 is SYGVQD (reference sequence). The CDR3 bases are TGCGCCAGCAGTGTATGGCCAAACTATGGCTACACCTTC. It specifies CASSVWPNYGYTF.

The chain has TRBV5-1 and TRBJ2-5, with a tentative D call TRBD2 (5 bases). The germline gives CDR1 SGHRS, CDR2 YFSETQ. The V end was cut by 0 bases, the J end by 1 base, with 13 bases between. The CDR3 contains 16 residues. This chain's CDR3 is CASSLETQRSQETQYF. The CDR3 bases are TGCGCCAGCAGCTTGGAGACCCAGCGGAGCCAAGAGACCCAGTACTTC.